The clone carrying this T cell receptor beta chain was detected many times. This sample is drawn from a study of T-cell reconstitution after alpha-beta-depleted transplantation in children. During its preparation, the TCRbeta library received unique molecular identifiers. TCRdb itself ran the PCR reads through MiXCR, one entry per CDR3 protein. Of more than 200,000 distinct CDR3 sequences listed, over 9.5% are singletons. The CDR3 has 14 amino acids. V was shortened by 4 bases and J by 4 bases, with 10 bases between the two germline ends. The germline V gene has CDR1 KGHDR and CDR2 SFDVKD. This receptor was taken from a human donor who donated a stem cell graft to a child with SCID. This sample comprised PBMCs from the stem cell graft donor, obtained from the stem cell graft. V usage is TRBV24-1 and J usage is TRBJ1-5; no firm D call. The CDR3 spells CATSESLVNQPQHF. The CDR3 DNA follows: TGTGCCACCAGTGAATCGCTGGTTAATCAGCCCCAGCATTTT.